A selection of T cell receptor beta chains follows, all from one sample in a study of T cell responses to AZD1222 COVID-19 vaccine. Method: immunoSEQ multiplex PCR; TCRdb's copy keeps in-frame clones and lacks some. This sample carries 130,000 to 150,000 clones, roughly 87% of them seen once, and the ten largest clones take approximately 1.8%. Source: peripheral blood, taken 28 days after the second AZD1222 dose. The receptor source for this set is an adult who received the AZD1222 COVID-19 vaccine. CDR3s include the opening cysteine and the closing phenylalanine or tryptophan. The D gene is left open where the match is weak. Size is omitted from some rows. Given values are once, few, many or a class for expanded clones.

j_gene: TRBJ2-3; d_gene: TRBD2; abundance: once; v_gene: TRBV29-1; CDR3nt: TGCAGCGTCCCCCGGACTAGCGGGTGGGATACGCAGTATTTT; CDR3aa: CSVPRTSGWDTQYF
j_gene: TRBJ1-2; d_gene: .; abundance: .; v_gene: TRBV6-5; CDR3nt: TGTGCCAGCAGTTCCCCCCAGGCCTATGGCTACACCTTC; CDR3aa: CASSSPQAYGYTF
j_gene: TRBJ1-1; d_gene: TRBD1; abundance: .; v_gene: TRBV19; CDR3nt: TGTGCCAGTAGCGAAAGGACAGGGGACTCGAACACTGAAGCTTTCTTT; CDR3aa: CASSERTGDSNTEAFF
j_gene: TRBJ2-2; d_gene: .; abundance: .; v_gene: TRBV24-1; CDR3nt: TGTGCCACCAGTGCGGGACACTACCCCGGGGAGCTGTTTTTT; CDR3aa: CATSAGHYPGELFF
j_gene: TRBJ1-5; d_gene: .; abundance: .; v_gene: TRBV6-5; CDR3nt: TGTGCCAGCAGTTACAGGGGCCGTCCGCCCCAGCATTTT; CDR3aa: CASSYRGRPPQHF
j_gene: TRBJ1-2; d_gene: .; abundance: .; v_gene: TRBV5-1; CDR3nt: TGCGCCAGCAGCCCGGACAGTTATTATGGCTACACCTTC; CDR3aa: CASSPDSYYGYTF
j_gene: TRBJ1-1; d_gene: .; abundance: .; v_gene: TRBV12-3/TRBV12-4; CDR3nt: TGTGCCAGCAGTTTAGCCGCGGGGGGGGAAGCTTTCTTT; CDR3aa: CASSLAAGGEAFF
j_gene: TRBJ1-2; d_gene: .; abundance: once; v_gene: TRBV5-1; CDR3nt: TGCGCCAGCAGCTTGGGCAGGGTCGACGGCTACACCTTC; CDR3aa: CASSLGRVDGYTF
j_gene: TRBJ1-1; d_gene: .; abundance: .; v_gene: TRBV6-5; CDR3nt: TGTGCCAGCAGTTACAGGGGGTGGTCGGGCACTGAAGCTTTCTTT; CDR3aa: CASSYRGWSGTEAFF
j_gene: TRBJ2-2; d_gene: .; abundance: .; v_gene: TRBV18; CDR3nt: TGTGCCAGCTCACCAATGGTTCTCAGGGCTGGCGGGGAGCTGTTTTTT; CDR3aa: CASSPMVLRAGGELFF
j_gene: TRBJ2-3; d_gene: TRBD2; abundance: once; v_gene: TRBV5-1; CDR3nt: TGCGCCAGCAGCTTTAGCGGGAGTCCCCCAGATACGCAGTATTTT; CDR3aa: CASSFSGSPPDTQYF
j_gene: TRBJ1-5; d_gene: .; abundance: .; v_gene: TRBV6-2/TRBV6-3; CDR3nt: TGTGCCAGCAGTCCCGGCAGGGGTCGGGAGAATCAGCCCCAGCATTTT; CDR3aa: CASSPGRGRENQPQHF
j_gene: TRBJ1-1; d_gene: .; abundance: .; v_gene: TRBV27; CDR3nt: TGTGCCAGCAGTTTATTGGACAGCACTGAAGCTTTCTTT; CDR3aa: CASSLLDSTEAFF
j_gene: TRBJ1-1; d_gene: .; abundance: .; v_gene: TRBV9; CDR3nt: TGTGCCAGCAGCGTTAGAGACGGATTTGAAAAAGCTTTCTTT; CDR3aa: CASSVRDGFEKAFF
j_gene: TRBJ2-1; d_gene: TRBD2; abundance: .; v_gene: TRBV19; CDR3nt: TGTGCCAGTAGACCCGGGACTAGCTCATATGAGCAGTTCTTC; CDR3aa: CASRPGTSSYEQFF
j_gene: TRBJ1-3; d_gene: TRBD1; abundance: .; v_gene: TRBV11-3; CDR3nt: TGTGCCAGCAGCTCCGGGACAGGGAGCTCTGGAAACACCATATATTTT; CDR3aa: CASSSGTGSSGNTIYF
j_gene: TRBJ1-4; d_gene: .; abundance: .; v_gene: TRBV28; CDR3nt: TGTGCCAGCAGTGCCCCGGGACGTGGTGAAAAACTGTTTTTT; CDR3aa: CASSAPGRGEKLFF
j_gene: TRBJ1-5; d_gene: TRBD1; abundance: .; v_gene: TRBV3-1/TRBV3-2; CDR3nt: TGTGCCAGCAGCCAAGGACGCGTCGGGACAGGGGGTTTTGGCAATCAGCCCCAGCATTTT; CDR3aa: CASSQGRVGTGGFGNQPQHF
j_gene: TRBJ1-1; d_gene: TRBD1; abundance: .; v_gene: TRBV9; CDR3nt: TGTGCCAGCAGCGTAGGAGCCGGGACAGGCGCAAGGAACACTGAAGCTTTCTTT; CDR3aa: CASSVGAGTGARNTEAFF
j_gene: TRBJ2-1; d_gene: TRBD1; abundance: .; v_gene: TRBV2; CDR3nt: TGTGCCAGCAGTGATAAGTGGACAGGCGATGAGCAGTTCTTC; CDR3aa: CASSDKWTGDEQFF
j_gene: TRBJ2-7; d_gene: .; abundance: .; v_gene: TRBV5-1; CDR3nt: TGCGCCAGCAGCTTGGCCTCGGCGGGAACAGTCTACGAGCAGTACTTC; CDR3aa: CASSLASAGTVYEQYF
j_gene: TRBJ2-2; d_gene: .; abundance: .; v_gene: TRBV21-1; CDR3nt: TGTGCCAGCAGTCCGCTCGGGACAGGGCACACCGGGGAGCTGTTTTTT; CDR3aa: CASSPLGTGHTGELFF
j_gene: TRBJ2-4; d_gene: TRBD2; abundance: .; v_gene: TRBV27; CDR3nt: TGTGCCAGCAGTGAGGGGACTAGCGGGCTTGAGGGCATTCAGTACTTC; CDR3aa: CASSEGTSGLEGIQYF
j_gene: TRBJ2-5; d_gene: .; abundance: .; v_gene: TRBV5-1; CDR3nt: TGCGCCAGCAGTTTGCACCGGGACTCCCAGCGAGTGGAGACCCAGTACTTC; CDR3aa: CASSLHRDSQRVETQYF
j_gene: TRBJ2-1; d_gene: .; abundance: .; v_gene: TRBV30; CDR3nt: TGTGCCTGGAGTGTAACCCGCTCCTACAATGAGCAGTTCTTC; CDR3aa: CAWSVTRSYNEQFF
j_gene: TRBJ2-5; d_gene: .; abundance: .; v_gene: TRBV5-1; CDR3nt: TGCGCCAGCAGCTTGAGGAGGACGCAAGAGACCCAGTACTTC; CDR3aa: CASSLRRTQETQYF
j_gene: TRBJ2-1; d_gene: .; abundance: .; v_gene: TRBV25-1; CDR3nt: TGTGCCAGCATCGACGGCTCCTACAATGAGCAGTTCTTC; CDR3aa: CASIDGSYNEQFF
j_gene: TRBJ1-1; d_gene: .; abundance: .; v_gene: TRBV6-5; CDR3nt: TGTGCCAGCAGTTACTCGCCCTGGGACACTGAAGCTTTCTTT; CDR3aa: CASSYSPWDTEAFF
j_gene: TRBJ2-1; d_gene: TRBD2; abundance: .; v_gene: TRBV27; CDR3nt: TGTGCCAGCCTGATGGCAGCGGGAGGCGCCTACAATGAGCAGTTCTTC; CDR3aa: CASLMAAGGAYNEQFF
j_gene: TRBJ1-2; d_gene: .; abundance: .; v_gene: TRBV24-1; CDR3nt: TGTGCCACCAGTGACCGAGATACCGGGAGCTCCTATGGCTACACCTTC; CDR3aa: CATSDRDTGSSYGYTF
j_gene: TRBJ2-1; d_gene: TRBD2; abundance: once; v_gene: TRBV27; CDR3nt: TGTGCCAGCAGTTTATTTAGCGGGAGTATTTCGGGCGAGCAGTTCTTC; CDR3aa: CASSLFSGSISGEQFF
j_gene: TRBJ2-5; d_gene: TRBD1; abundance: .; v_gene: TRBV11-3; CDR3nt: TGTGCCAGCAGCGTACGGACAGGGATATTGAGAGAGACCCAGTACTTC; CDR3aa: CASSVRTGILRETQYF
j_gene: TRBJ1-1; d_gene: TRBD1; abundance: .; v_gene: TRBV11-2; CDR3nt: TGTGCCAGCAGCTTAAGCAGGGGGCGGATGGGCACTGAAGCTTTCTTT; CDR3aa: CASSLSRGRMGTEAFF
j_gene: TRBJ2-5; d_gene: .; abundance: .; v_gene: TRBV13; CDR3nt: TGTGCCAGCAGCCACCCGCGAAATCAAGAGACCCAGTACTTC; CDR3aa: CASSHPRNQETQYF
j_gene: TRBJ2-1; d_gene: .; abundance: .; v_gene: TRBV10-2; CDR3nt: TGCGCCAGCAGTTGGGGGGAAGCGCCGGAGCAGTTCTTC; CDR3aa: CASSWGEAPEQFF
j_gene: TRBJ2-1; d_gene: TRBD1; abundance: .; v_gene: TRBV4-3; CDR3nt: TGCGCCAGCAGCCAAGAGGGCCAGGGGGCGAATGAGCAGTTCTTC; CDR3aa: CASSQEGQGANEQFF
j_gene: TRBJ1-4; d_gene: .; abundance: .; v_gene: TRBV18; CDR3nt: TGTGCCAGCTCAGCCGGTACGGCTAATGAAAAACTGTTTTTT; CDR3aa: CASSAGTANEKLFF
j_gene: TRBJ1-6; d_gene: .; abundance: once; v_gene: TRBV11-3; CDR3nt: TGTGCCAGCAGCTTAGAGAGGGGACGGTCACCCCTCCACTTT; CDR3aa: CASSLERGRSPLHF
j_gene: TRBJ2-6; d_gene: .; abundance: .; v_gene: TRBV3-1/TRBV3-2; CDR3nt: TGTGCCAGCAGCCAAGATGTGGGAACCTCTGGGGCCAACGTCCTGACTTTC; CDR3aa: CASSQDVGTSGANVLTF
j_gene: TRBJ1-1; d_gene: .; abundance: .; v_gene: TRBV6-6; CDR3nt: TGTGCCAGCAGCCACGGACAGACCACTGAAGCTTTCTTT; CDR3aa: CASSHGQTTEAFF
j_gene: TRBJ1-4; d_gene: .; abundance: .; v_gene: TRBV15; CDR3nt: TGTGCCACCAGCCCTGAGGGAAGTCCTAATGAAAAACTGTTTTTT; CDR3aa: CATSPEGSPNEKLFF
j_gene: TRBJ2-7; d_gene: .; abundance: .; v_gene: TRBV9; CDR3nt: TGTGCCAGCAGCGTAGGTGCCTCCTACGAGCAGTACTTC; CDR3aa: CASSVGASYEQYF
j_gene: TRBJ2-3; d_gene: .; abundance: .; v_gene: TRBV7-9; CDR3nt: TGTGCCAGCAGCAGGGGCGGAGCGCCCTATGATACGCAGTATTTT; CDR3aa: CASSRGGAPYDTQYF
j_gene: TRBJ1-1; d_gene: .; abundance: once; v_gene: TRBV11-2; CDR3nt: TGTGCCAGCAGCTTAGATAGAAGGGCTGAAGCTTTCTTT; CDR3aa: CASSLDRRAEAFF
j_gene: TRBJ2-7; d_gene: .; abundance: .; v_gene: TRBV7-9; CDR3nt: TGTGCCAGCAACCACACGATTCGGGGTAACGAGCAGTACTTC; CDR3aa: CASNHTIRGNEQYF
j_gene: TRBJ2-2; d_gene: .; abundance: once; v_gene: TRBV14; CDR3nt: TGTGCCAGCAGCTTACGGTCCGGGAACACCGGGGAGCTGTTTTTT; CDR3aa: CASSLRSGNTGELFF
j_gene: TRBJ1-3; d_gene: TRBD1; abundance: .; v_gene: TRBV19; CDR3nt: TGTGCCAGTAGTACTGGGACAGGGGGAAACACCATATATTTT; CDR3aa: CASSTGTGGNTIYF
j_gene: TRBJ1-6; d_gene: .; abundance: once; v_gene: TRBV30; CDR3nt: TGTGCCTGGAGTATGGGGGGGGAGCCCTATAATTCACCCCTCCACTTT; CDR3aa: CAWSMGGEPYNSPLHF
j_gene: TRBJ2-1; d_gene: .; abundance: .; v_gene: TRBV2; CDR3nt: TGTGCCACCGCTGGGGACCGGTCCTACAATGAGCAGTTCTTC; CDR3aa: CATAGDRSYNEQFF
j_gene: TRBJ2-7; d_gene: .; abundance: .; v_gene: TRBV2; CDR3nt: TGTGCCAGCATCCCCGGACTACGGCGCGAGCAGTACTTC; CDR3aa: CASIPGLRREQYF
j_gene: TRBJ2-3; d_gene: TRBD1; abundance: .; v_gene: TRBV30; CDR3nt: TGTGCCTGGAGTACCGGGACAGGGAGAGATACGCAGTATTTT; CDR3aa: CAWSTGTGRDTQYF
j_gene: TRBJ1-1; d_gene: TRBD1; abundance: .; v_gene: TRBV6-2/TRBV6-3; CDR3nt: TGTGCCAGCAGTTCAGGGGGCCTAGGGAACACTGAAGCTTTCTTT; CDR3aa: CASSSGGLGNTEAFF
j_gene: TRBJ1-1; d_gene: TRBD1; abundance: .; v_gene: TRBV4-1; CDR3nt: TGCGCCAGCAGCGAAGGGAGGGGGCGGACGAGAACTGAAGCTTTCTTT; CDR3aa: CASSEGRGRTRTEAFF
j_gene: TRBJ2-2; d_gene: TRBD2; abundance: .; v_gene: TRBV30; CDR3nt: TGTGCCTGGAGTGATGGACTAGCGGAGAACACCGGGGAGCTGTTTTTT; CDR3aa: CAWSDGLAENTGELFF